The following is a TCR beta chain sequence with its context. Antigen: not known. Together with a sample-barcoded 5' primer, a J-beta primer mix was included in a second PCR lasting 7 to 11 cycles. Every molecule of cDNA carried a tag from a template-switch adaptor with 12 random nucleotides. TCRdb called the 5' RACE reads again in MiXCR, with one record for every CDR3 protein. The sample gives 1.5 million to 2 million distinct CDR3 sequences, more than 35% of which show up once; more than 20% is in the top ten. The data were obtained in a study of blood T cells in healthy people across ages. Overall study findings and caveats: Unsorted PBMCs prevented conclusive naive versus antigen-experienced comparison.

Sequencing was performed on blood. The sequence was obtained from a human donor in good health.

The CDR3 nucleotides are TGTGCCAGCAGTGACAGGGTTAATCAGCCCCAGCATTTT. Translated, it gives CASSDRVNQPQHF. V usage is TRBV6-2 or TRBV6-3 and J usage is TRBJ1-5; TRBD1 matches at 7 bases. J was trimmed by 4 bases and V by 5 bases; bases with no gene match: 2. The CDR3 is 13 residues long. Germline CDR1 MNHEY, CDR2 SVGEGT.